These 18 T cell receptor beta chains share one sample of origin, sequenced in a study of T-cell memory formation after mild COVID-19. Each CDR3 protein gets one entry after TCRdb re-called the 5' RACE reads with MiXCR. The data contain some 150,000 distinct CDR3 sequences, 15% to 20% of them singletons. The sequenced sample consisted of PBMCs or a T cell subset sorted from them (not recorded which). These receptors were collected from an adult woman who had mild COVID-19 (a few samples of this study predate the infection). Cell type and time point are not known.

This clonotype was observed many times. The rearrangement links TRBV4-2 to TRBJ2-6; D not resolved. This CDR3 has 15 residues. V lost 5 bases and J lost 1, with 9 bases in between. From germline, CDR1 is LGHNA and CDR2 YNFKEQ. The DNA for the CDR3 is TGTGCCAGCAGCACCAGGATATCTGGGGCCAACGTCCTGACTTTC. Translation gives CASSTRISGANVLTF.

This clonotype was counted a few times. CDR3 sequence: CASSSGTDTGELFF. DNA for the CDR3: TGTGCCAGCAGCTCTGGGACAGACACCGGGGAGCTGTTTTTT. The chain carries TRBV7-3 and TRBJ2-2, with 7 positions matching TRBD1. The CDR3 has 14 amino acids. V was clipped by 4 bases and J by 3 bases; unmatched bases: 2. Germline CDR1 is SGHTA and CDR2 is FQGTGA.

The chain uses TRBV6-5 and TRBJ1-2; a possible D gene is TRBD1 (5 bases). CDR3 size: 15 residues. The V end lost 6 bases, the J end lost 8 bases, and 22 bases lay between the germline ends. Germline V gene data show CDR1 as MNHEY and CDR2 as SVGAGI. Here the CDR3 reads CASRPLKPTGSGYTF. DNA for the CDR3: TGTGCCAGCAGACCACTCAAACCCACAGGTTCCGGCTACACCTTC.

The chain recombines TRBV12-3 or TRBV12-4 with TRBJ1-1; D unclear. CDR3 size: 14 residues. The ends were cut back, 2 bases at V and 1 base at J, with 8 bases in the middle. The CDR3: CASSLIGKNTEAFF. The CDR3 coding sequence is TGTGCCAGCAGTTTAATCGGAAAGAACACTGAAGCTTTCTTT.

This clonotype showed up just a few times. This sequence joins TRBV7-2 and TRBJ2-3, with TRBD1 matching 7 bases. The CDR3 has 14 amino acids. Trimming removed 5 bases from V and 5 bases from J; junction bases left unmatched: 7. Germline values: CDR1 SGHTA, CDR2 FQGNSA. CDR3 sequence reads: CASSRQGYLDTQYF. The CDR3 DNA follows: TGTGCCAGCAGCCGACAGGGTTACTTAGATACGCAGTATTTT.

Only a few counts were recorded for this clonotype. This rearrangement joins TRBV20-1 to TRBJ2-5; D perhaps matches TRBD2 (6 bases). Germline V gene lookup returns CDR1 DFQATT and CDR2 SNEGSKA (reference sequence). This CDR3 region has 15 residues. V gave up 0 bases and J gave up 1 base, with 12 bases separating them. The CDR3 DNA reads TGCAGTGCTAGAGATCCTGGGGGGACCCAAGAGACCCAGTACTTC. Protein sequence: CSARDPGGTQETQYF.

This clonotype was observed a few times. The rearrangement joins TRBV7-9 to TRBJ2-2; D gene ambiguous. V was shortened by 2 bases and J by 1 base, with 5 bases between the two germline ends. The CDR3 is 14 residues long. Per germline, CDR1 SEHNR and CDR2 FQNEAQ (reference sequence). The CDR3 DNA reads as TGTGCCAGCAGCTTATCCGGGAACACCGGGGAGCTGTTTTTT. It is translated as CASSLSGNTGELFF. Variable domain in full (rest from reference TRBV7-9 and TRBJ2-2): DTGVSQNPRHKITKRGQNVTFRCDPISEHNRLYWYRQTLGQGPEFLTYFQNEAQLEKSRLLSDRFSAERPKGSFSTLEIQRTEQGDSAMYLCASSLSGNTGELFFGEGSRLTVL.

There are a few counts of this clonotype. This rearrangement joins TRBV5-1 to TRBJ1-1; tentatively, D is TRBD1 (5 bases). The CDR3 extends over 15 amino acids. V lost 3 bases, J lost 0 bases, and 12 bases lay in between. Germline loops: CDR1 SGHRS, CDR2 YFSETQ. Here the CDR3 reads CASSWDGLLNTEAFF. CDR3 nucleotides: TGCGCCAGCAGCTGGGACGGATTATTGAACACTGAAGCTTTCTTT. Based on the CDR3 plus reference TRBV5-1 and TRBJ1-1, the full variable domain is KAGVTQTPRYLIKTRGQQVTLSCSPISGHRSVSWYQQTPGQGLQFLFEYFSETQRNKGNFPGRFSGRQFSNSRSEMNVSTLELGDSALYLCASSWDGLLNTEAFFGQGTRLTVV.

The chain uses TRBV4-2 and TRBJ2-1, with 10 bases that match TRBD2. V was pared by 2 bases and J by 3 bases, with 10 bases of the junction left unmatched. The germline CDR1 and CDR2 sequences are LGHNA and YNFKEQ. CDR3 length: 18 residues. CDR3 loop: CASSQHSEREGRYNEQFF. For the CDR3, the DNA is TGTGCCAGCAGCCAACATTCTGAGCGGGAGGGCCGCTACAATGAGCAGTTCTTC.

This clonotype came up a few times. V gene TRBV7-2 combines with J gene TRBJ2-1, with D perhaps matching TRBD1 (6 bases). The germline V and J ends were trimmed by 5 bases and 10 bases, with 15 bases remaining between them. This CDR3 comprises 13 residues. Germline CDR1 SGHTA, CDR2 FQGNSA. CDR3 sequence reads: CASSMDRFEEQFF. CDR3 nucleotide sequence: TGTGCCAGCAGCATGGACAGATTTGAGGAGCAGTTCTTC.

This clonotype came up a few times. This rearrangement joins TRBV7-2 to TRBJ2-1; TRBD2 agrees at 9 bases. Germline V gene lookup returns CDR1 SGHTA and CDR2 FQGNSA. The junction had 13 bases not matched to a gene; V was cut back by 4 bases and J by 3 bases. The CDR3 consists of 18 residues. CDR3 sequence (DNA): TGTGCCAGCAGCTCAGTAGCGGGGGCCCCCCGCCTCTACAATGAGCAGTTCTTC. Protein: CASSSVAGAPRLYNEQFF.

The rearrangement links TRBV20-1 to TRBJ2-2; 10 bases are shared with TRBD2. The CDR3 is made up of 16 amino acids. V lost 6 bases and J lost 1; bases outside the gene matches: 8. Germline CDR1 reads DFQATT; CDR2 reads SNEGSKA (reference sequence). The CDR3 loop is CSASKLAGRNTGELFF. CDR3 in DNA: TGCAGTGCCAGTAAACTAGCGGGGCGGAACACCGGGGAGCTGTTTTTT.

This clonotype was observed a handful of times. The chain is built from TRBV7-8 and TRBJ2-3; D is ambiguous. The CDR3 has 16 residues. The V gene's germline CDR1 is SGHVS and CDR2 FQNEAQ. V was shortened by 5 bases and J by 4 bases, with 19 bases between the two germline ends. CDR3 coding DNA: TGTGCCAGCAGCCCACGTAGGTCCCCCGAGGCAGATACGCAGTATTTT. Its translation is CASSPRRSPEADTQYF.

The CDR3 spells CASSAGDFAYEQYF. CDR3 in DNA: TGTGCCAGCAGCGCTGGGGACTTTGCCTACGAGCAGTACTTC. The chain employs TRBV9 and TRBJ2-7, with D tentatively TRBD2 (6 bases). With 3 bases removed from V and 2 bases from J, the gap between germline ends came to 12 bases. The CDR3 runs 14 residues. The germline gives CDR1 SGDLS, CDR2 YYNGEE.

The rearrangement links TRBV7-2 to TRBJ2-7; a possible D gene is TRBD2 (7 bases). This CDR3 is 14 amino acids long. Trimming pared 3 bases from V and 4 bases from J, leaving 13 bases between. CDR1 and CDR2 (germline): SGHTA, FQGNSA. The CDR3 loop reads CASSFQGGVYEQYF. CDR3 in DNA: TGTGCCAGCAGCTTCCAAGGGGGGGTTTACGAGCAGTACTTC.

The rearrangement uses TRBV7-6 and TRBJ2-6, with D perhaps matching TRBD1 (5 bases). Germline CDR1 is SGHVS and CDR2 is FNYEAQ. V gave up 5 bases and J gave up 0 bases, with 11 bases separating them. This CDR3 has 16 amino acids. CDR3 region: CASSPGASSGANVLTF. CDR3 nucleotide sequence: TGTGCCAGCAGCCCTGGGGCTAGCTCTGGGGCCAACGTCCTGACTTTC.

In this sample, this clonotype turned up a few times. This chain connects TRBV10-3 to TRBJ2-3; D is perhaps TRBD2 (7 bases). Deletions cut 8 bases from V and 2 bases from J, with 8 bases between. CDR1 and CDR2 from the germline V gene are ENHRY and SYGVKD. The CDR3 contains 12 residues. This CDR3 reads CAIGGATDTQYF. The DNA of the CDR3 is TGTGCCATCGGGGGGGCCACAGATACGCAGTATTTT.

The gene calls are TRBV20-1 and TRBJ2-2; unclear D gene. This CDR3 has 15 residues. V lost 5 bases, J lost 0 bases, and 13 bases lay in between. Germline V gene sequence: CDR1 DFQATT, CDR2 SNEGSKA (reference sequence). The CDR3: CSARHPYSNTGELFF. For the CDR3, the DNA is TGCAGTGCTCGCCACCCATACTCGAACACCGGGGAGCTGTTTTTT.